This T cell receptor (beta chain) was observed in a study of OX40 agonist ivuxolimab in advanced cancers. The wider study: Every 2 weeks, patients got intravenous ivuxolimab at one of six dose levels (0.01-10 mg/kg).

Generated by immunoSEQ multiplex PCR, the TCRdb table keeps only in-frame clones and is missing some. This table has 60,000 to 85,000 clones, over 70% appearing once. Turning to this clone: Antigen specificity is unknown.

Study-level findings and limits: Both blood CD4+ and CD8+ T cells showed clonal growth by week 6 at 0.1 to 3.0 mg/kg. With doses of 0.1-3.0 mg/kg, partial responders showed among the lowest clonal expansion.

The receptor was derived from an adult with an advanced solid tumor such as melanoma, head and neck, liver or kidney cancer. This sample comprised CD4+ or CD8+ T cells sorted from blood, obtained in a trial of the OX40 agonist ivuxolimab.

For the CDR3, the DNA is TGTGCCAGCAGCTCAGAACTTCTTCAGAACACCGGGGAGCTGTTTTTT. Protein product: CASSSELLQNTGELFF. This chain links TRBV11-3 with TRBJ2-2; D ambiguous. The CDR3 is 16 amino acids. V lost 4 bases and J 1 base, leaving 13 bases between the germline ends. Germline CDR1 SGHNT, CDR2 YENEEA.